One sample yielded the 19 T cell receptor beta chains listed below, sequenced in a study of blood T cell repertoires in COVID-19. Libraries were prepared by immunoSEQ multiplex PCR; TCRdb keeps only in-frame clonotypes and omits some of them. The sample consists of about 260,000 clones, around 78% of them appearing once. The sequenced sample consisted of peripheral blood. The receptor set was obtained from a man aged 55 to 69 who had recovered from COVID-19.

This chain uses TRBV6-5 with TRBJ1-5; no clear D. The V and J ends lost 2 bases and 2 bases respectively, with 10 bases between them. Germline assignment: CDR1 MNHEY and CDR2 SVGAGI. This CDR3 comprises 15 residues. In DNA, the CDR3 is TGTGCCAGCAGTTACGAGGCGGGCGGCAATCAGCCCCAGCATTTT. Translating gives CASSYEAGGNQPQHF.

This clone was seen only once. The chain employs TRBV5-1 and TRBJ2-3, with a tentative D call TRBD2 (5 bases). The CDR3 runs to 16 residues. Deletions cut 2 bases from V and 4 bases from J, with 17 bases between. Germline loops: CDR1 SGHRS, CDR2 YFSETQ. The CDR3 loop reads CASSFAPGLSADTQYF. The CDR3 DNA follows: TGCGCCAGCAGCTTTGCCCCGGGGTTGAGCGCAGATACGCAGTATTTT.

The chain links TRBV7-8 to TRBJ2-3; no reliable D call. The germline V and J ends were trimmed by 4 bases and 7 bases, with 12 bases remaining between them. Germline V gene data show CDR1 as SGHVS and CDR2 as FQNEAQ. This CDR3 is built from 13 residues. CDR3 sequence: CASSSDSQHTQYF. CDR3 DNA sequence: TGTGCCAGCAGCTCCGACTCGCAGCATACGCAGTATTTT.

V gene TRBV10-3 combines with J gene TRBJ2-2, with D perhaps TRBD2 (6 bases). This CDR3 has 14 residues. V lost 3 bases to trimming and J lost 5 bases, with 10 bases between them. Per germline, CDR1 ENHRY and CDR2 SYGVKD. The CDR3 DNA follows: TGTGCCATCAGTGACGGCGGGGATACCGGGGAGCTGTTTTTT. It is translated as CAISDGGDTGELFF.

This chain uses TRBV18 with TRBJ1-1; 8 nucleotides agree with TRBD1. CDR3 length equals 16 residues. Germline V gene sequence: CDR1 KGHSH, CDR2 LQKENI. V dropped 6 bases and J dropped 2; count of bases not matched to a gene: 11. The CDR3 loop is CASSFITGGENTEAFF. CDR3 nucleotides: TGTGCCAGCTCGTTCATTACAGGGGGAGAAAACACTGAAGCTTTCTTT. Variable domain in full (rest from reference TRBV18 and TRBJ1-1): NAGVMQNPRHLVRRRGQEARLRCSPMKGHSHVYWYRQLPEEGLKFMVYLQKENIIDESGMPKERFSAEFPKEGPSILRIQQVVRGDSAAYFCASSFITGGENTEAFFGQGTRLTVV.

A note on this clone: At one of its ends the junction is not consistent with the germline gene, which may arise from a read error. The J gene is TRBJ2-7, the V gene TRBV7-7; 8 bases agree with TRBD1. CDR3 size: 14 residues. The germline CDR1 and CDR2 sequences are SSHAT and FNYEAQ (reference sequence). The DNA for the CDR3 is TGTGCTAGCAGCCCAATGACAGGGGACTACGAGCAGTACTTC. Its protein is CASSPMTGDYEQYF.

This chain links TRBV29-1 with TRBJ2-3; D unclear. The CDR3 consists of 14 residues. V gave up 5 bases and J gave up 1 base, with 13 bases separating them. The germline V gene encodes CDR1 SQVTM and CDR2 ANQGSEA. For the CDR3, the DNA is TGCAGCGTTATTCCCGGGTGGGGCACAGATACGCAGTATTTT. Its translation is CSVIPGWGTDTQYF.

V gene TRBV27 combines with J gene TRBJ2-1; 11 bases match TRBD2. The CDR3 contains 15 residues. The germline V gene encodes CDR1 MNHEY and CDR2 SMNVEV (reference sequence). Unmatched junction bases numbered 7, after V lost 6 bases and J lost 6 bases. The DNA of the CDR3 is TGTGCCAGCAGCTCTAGCGGGAGGAATCCCAATGAGCAGTTCTTC. This codes for CASSSSGRNPNEQFF.

This rearrangement joins TRBV19 to TRBJ1-1; TRBD1 might be the D (6 bases). Per germline, CDR1 LNHDA and CDR2 SQIVND (reference sequence). With 4 bases removed from V and 1 base from J, the gap between germline ends came to 13 bases. The CDR3 contains 15 residues. In nucleotides, the CDR3 is TGTGCCAGTAGTAAACTACAGGGTGGGAACACTGAAGCTTTCTTT. This gives the protein CASSKLQGGNTEAFF.

The chain combines TRBV7-6 with TRBJ2-7, with 12 bases that match TRBD2. This CDR3 contains 14 residues. Germline-derived CDR1 and CDR2 are SGHVS and FNYEAQ. J gave up 2 bases and V 6 bases, and 2 bases lay outside the gene matches. The CDR3 is CASRPSGGAYEQYF. For the CDR3, the DNA is TGTGCCAGCAGACCTAGCGGGGGGGCCTACGAGCAGTACTTC.

V gene TRBV3-1 (or the pseudogene TRBV3-2) combines with J gene TRBJ2-1; 7 bases align to TRBD2. CDR3 length: 18 amino acids. V lost 4 bases to trimming and J lost 7 bases; unmatched junction nucleotides: 19. Germline lookup yields CDR1 LGHDT and CDR2 YNNKEL (reference sequence). This CDR3 is CASSPLGLGGGRGNEQFF. The CDR3 coding sequence is TGTGCCAGCAGCCCCCTCGGCCTTGGCGGGGGTCGGGGGAATGAGCAGTTCTTC.

The V and J genes are TRBV7-9 and TRBJ2-2; 13 nucleotides agree with TRBD2. This CDR3 spans 16 amino acids. J gave up 7 bases and V 5 bases, and 7 bases lay outside the gene matches. Per the germline V gene, CDR1 is SEHNR and CDR2 is FQNEAQ (reference sequence). CDR3 coding DNA: TGTGCCAGCAGCCAACTAGCGGGGGGGCACGGCGGGGAGCTGTTTTTT. It codes for CASSQLAGGHGGELFF.

This chain links TRBV5-1 with TRBJ2-6; 8 nucleotides align to TRBD1. The V segment lost 3 bases and the J segment 2 bases; nucleotides outside the gene matches: 10. The germline V gene encodes CDR1 SGHRS and CDR2 YFSETQ. CDR3 length: 18 residues. This CDR3 is CASSYKQGGIAGANVLTF. The CDR3 DNA follows: TGCGCCAGCAGCTATAAACAGGGGGGCATAGCTGGGGCCAACGTCCTGACTTTC.

The chain employs TRBV30 and TRBJ1-6; 11 bases fit TRBD1. Germline CDR1 GTSNPN, CDR2 SVGIG (reference sequence). There are 13 residues in the CDR3. V was pared by 5 bases and J by 6 bases, with 0 bases of the junction left unmatched. This CDR3 is CAWGTGGNSPLHF. The CDR3, as DNA: TGTGCCTGGGGGACAGGGGGTAATTCACCCCTCCACTTT.

The chain carries TRBV5-6 and TRBJ1-1; no reliable D call. CDR1 is SGHDT, CDR2 YYEEEE, per germline. This CDR3 has 13 residues. Trimming cost V 6 bases and J 2 bases, with 11 bases left between them. The CDR3 loop reads CASNRGLNTEAFF. In DNA form, the CDR3 reads TGTGCCAGCAACCGAGGCCTCAACACTGAAGCTTTCTTT.

This clone was recorded only once. The chain carries TRBV7-2 and TRBJ1-4; the D gene is possibly TRBD1 (5 bases). Germline-derived CDR1 and CDR2 are SGHTA and FQGNSA. V gave up 2 bases and J gave up 8 bases, with 12 bases separating them. This CDR3 has 14 residues. DNA for the CDR3: TGTGCCAGCAGCTTACGGAGGGGCCAAGAAAAACTGTTTTTT. Translation gives CASSLRRGQEKLFF.

In its sample, this clone was seen once. The rearrangement joins TRBV19 to TRBJ2-7, with 8 nucleotides matching TRBD2. Per germline, CDR1 LNHDA and CDR2 SQIVND (reference sequence). The CDR3 loop spans 14 amino acids. With 2 bases clipped from V and 3 bases from J, the junction kept 3 bases outside the gene matches. DNA for the CDR3: TGTGCCAGTAGTATACGGGAGGGCCGCTACGAGCAGTACTTC. This sequence encodes CASSIREGRYEQYF.

This chain's CDR3 is CASSHLGQVEEKLFF. CDR3 nucleotide sequence: TGTGCCAGCAGCCATCTGGGACAGGTTGAGGAAAAACTGTTTTTT. V is TRBV5-4 and J is TRBJ1-4; TRBD1 aligns across 8 bases. J was trimmed by 8 bases and V by 4 bases; bases with no gene match: 10. This CDR3 has 15 residues. Germline loops: CDR1 SGHNT, CDR2 YYREEE (reference sequence).

The chain has TRBV30 and TRBJ1-6, with 7 positions matching TRBD1. The CDR3 totals 15 residues. CDR1 is GTSNPN and CDR2 is SVGIG in the germline V gene (reference sequence). V lost 8 bases to trimming and J lost 6 bases; unmatched junction nucleotides: 13. In DNA form, the CDR3 reads TGTGCCCGCTTTAGCCGGGACAGAGGTAATTCACCCCTCCACTTT. As protein: CARFSRDRGNSPLHF.